Described below is a single T cell receptor beta chain sequence and its context. The CDR3 covers 14 residues. Germline V lookup: CDR1 LNHDA, CDR2 SQIVND (reference sequence). V lost 11 bases and J 6 bases, leaving 22 bases between the germline ends. Primers for the PCR totalled 60 Vbeta and 13 Jbeta. The repertoire was sequenced with immunoSEQ multiplex PCR; TCRdb's copy has only in-frame clones and lacks some. The table records 180,000 or so clones, roughly 75% of them present only once. The entry originates in a study of cytomegalovirus exposure and HLA in healthy donors. The chain couples TRBV19 to TRBJ1-2; D is undetermined. The sample consisted of PBMCs. This TCR derives from a woman between 35 and 50 years old in good health and CMV-seropositive. In DNA, the CDR3 is TGTGCCTCAGCGGTCTTTGGCCGTACTGATGGCTACACCTTC. It translates to CASAVFGRTDGYTF.